This T cell receptor beta chain was profiled in a study of spatial heterogeneity in lung cancer. Study information: Beta-chain sequences were consistently detected more often than alpha-chain sequences.

Details on this clonotype: Its antigen is undetermined.

TCR cDNA molecules were tagged individually, and each one carried a unique molecular identifier. A single record per CDR3 protein comes from TCRdb applying MiXCR to the 5' RACE reads. Of about 100,000 distinct CDR3 sequences listed, 3.5% to 5% are singletons. Findings of the study overall: Tumoral mutation counts were tracked by counts of expanded intratumoral alpha and beta TCRs.

The time point here: sample taken at primary tumor resection. CDR3 length: 13 amino acids. Trimming pared 4 bases from V and 6 bases from J, leaving 10 bases between. Germline CDR1 and CDR2: MNHNS and SASEGT. This sequence joins TRBV6-1 and TRBJ1-5; D is ambiguous. This clonotype was sampled from a male donor with early-stage non-small cell lung cancer. Sample: lung tumor tissue, taken at surgery. This CDR3 is CASSVREVQPQHF. The DNA of the CDR3 is TGTGCCAGCAGTGTTAGGGAAGTTCAGCCCCAGCATTTT.